The rows below give T cell receptor beta chains drawn from one sample of a study of human thymus T cells. The repertoire was sequenced with immunoSEQ multiplex PCR; TCRdb's copy has only in-frame clones and lacks some. The data contain about 60,000 clones, 94% of them seen just once; the ten biggest clones take up around 5.4%. Sequencing used blood. These receptors all stem from a boy in the first two years of life with a congenital heart defect but otherwise immunologically healthy. Each CDR3 is given with its conserved first and last residue. Each record gives: J gene, D gene, V gene, clone size, CDR3 protein, CDR3 DNA. D genes are given only for firm matches. Some rows have no size entry. The others give once, few or many, or a class for an expanded clone.

J gene: TRBJ2-2; D gene: -; V gene: TRBV28; clone size: -; CDR3 protein: CASSRWEIGTGELFF; CDR3 DNA: TGTGCCAGCAGCCGTTGGGAGATTGGCACCGGGGAGCTGTTTTTT
J gene: TRBJ2-7; D gene: TRBD1; V gene: TRBV15; clone size: -; CDR3 protein: CATSFLFPGQGGYEQYF; CDR3 DNA: TGTGCCACCAGCTTTTTATTCCCGGGACAGGGAGGCTACGAGCAGTACTTC
J gene: TRBJ2-1; D gene: TRBD1; V gene: TRBV5-1; clone size: -; CDR3 protein: CASSLAGQSARQFF; CDR3 DNA: TGCGCCAGCAGCTTGGCGGGACAGTCAGCCAGGCAGTTCTTC
J gene: TRBJ2-2; D gene: -; V gene: TRBV7-9; clone size: -; CDR3 protein: CASSLLRSTGELFF; CDR3 DNA: TGTGCCAGCAGCTTACTGCGCAGCACCGGGGAGCTGTTTTTT
J gene: TRBJ2-5; D gene: TRBD2; V gene: TRBV19; clone size: -; CDR3 protein: CASQGLAGAGWETQYF; CDR3 DNA: TGTGCCAGCCAGGGACTAGCGGGAGCGGGGTGGGAGACCCAGTACTTC
J gene: TRBJ2-1; D gene: TRBD1; V gene: TRBV28; clone size: -; CDR3 protein: CASIWGTGGGEQFF; CDR3 DNA: TGTGCCAGCATCTGGGGGACAGGAGGGGGTGAGCAGTTCTTC
J gene: TRBJ2-5; D gene: TRBD1; V gene: TRBV19; clone size: -; CDR3 protein: CASSQDREETQYF; CDR3 DNA: TGTGCCAGTAGTCAGGACAGGGAAGAGACCCAGTACTTC
J gene: TRBJ2-3; D gene: -; V gene: TRBV28; clone size: -; CDR3 protein: CASIKADTQYF; CDR3 DNA: TGTGCCAGCATTAAGGCGGATACGCAGTATTTT
J gene: TRBJ1-5; D gene: -; V gene: TRBV6-5; clone size: -; CDR3 protein: CASSYQGNQPQHF; CDR3 DNA: TGTGCCAGCAGTTACCAGGGCAATCAGCCCCAGCATTTT
J gene: TRBJ2-4; D gene: TRBD2; V gene: TRBV27; clone size: few; CDR3 protein: CASRTSGRGVAKNIQYF; CDR3 DNA: TGTGCCAGCAGAACGAGCGGGAGGGGCGTAGCCAAAAACATTCAGTACTTC
J gene: TRBJ2-4; D gene: TRBD1; V gene: TRBV6-5; clone size: -; CDR3 protein: CASSLLQGVAKNIQYF; CDR3 DNA: TGTGCCAGCAGTTTATTGCAGGGGGTAGCCAAAAACATTCAGTACTTC
J gene: TRBJ2-7; D gene: -; V gene: TRBV4-2; clone size: -; CDR3 protein: CASSQPGTLSSYEQYF; CDR3 DNA: TGTGCCAGCAGCCAGCCCGGGACTCTCAGCTCCTACGAGCAGTACTTC
J gene: TRBJ1-2; D gene: TRBD1; V gene: TRBV10-3; clone size: -; CDR3 protein: CAIISPDRGNYGYTF; CDR3 DNA: TGTGCCATCATTTCCCCGGACAGGGGAAACTATGGCTACACCTTC
J gene: TRBJ2-1; D gene: TRBD2; V gene: TRBV9; clone size: -; CDR3 protein: CASSAYLAGGYGEQFF; CDR3 DNA: TGTGCCAGCAGCGCCTACCTAGCGGGAGGGTACGGTGAGCAGTTCTTC
J gene: TRBJ2-7; D gene: TRBD1; V gene: TRBV7-9; clone size: -; CDR3 protein: CASSRDSSYEQYF; CDR3 DNA: TGTGCCAGCAGCCGGGACAGCTCCTACGAGCAGTACTTC
J gene: TRBJ1-3; D gene: -; V gene: TRBV5-1; clone size: -; CDR3 protein: CASRGSGNTIYF; CDR3 DNA: TGCGCCAGCAGGGGGTCTGGAAACACCATATATTTT
J gene: TRBJ2-1; D gene: TRBD1; V gene: TRBV7-2; clone size: -; CDR3 protein: CASSLTGGDNEQFF; CDR3 DNA: TGTGCCAGCAGCTTAACAGGGGGCGACAATGAGCAGTTCTTC
J gene: TRBJ2-2; D gene: TRBD2; V gene: TRBV19; clone size: -; CDR3 protein: CASSIGWASGRAANTGELFF; CDR3 DNA: TGTGCCAGTAGTATAGGGTGGGCTAGCGGGAGAGCCGCGAACACCGGGGAGCTGTTTTTT
J gene: TRBJ2-2; D gene: -; V gene: TRBV2; clone size: -; CDR3 protein: CASDVAYTGELFF; CDR3 DNA: TGTGCCAGCGATGTAGCCTACACCGGGGAGCTGTTTTTT
J gene: TRBJ1-2; D gene: -; V gene: TRBV6-1; clone size: -; CDR3 protein: CASSEALTGSYGYTF; CDR3 DNA: TGTGCCAGCAGTGAAGCCCTGACAGGCTCCTATGGCTACACCTTC
J gene: TRBJ1-1; D gene: -; V gene: TRBV2; clone size: -; CDR3 protein: CASRGYVENTEAFF; CDR3 DNA: TGTGCCAGCAGGGGTTATGTAGAGAACACTGAAGCTTTCTTT
J gene: TRBJ2-7; D gene: TRBD1; V gene: TRBV6-1; clone size: -; CDR3 protein: CASSLTGPTSYEQYF; CDR3 DNA: TGTGCCAGCAGCCTGACAGGGCCCACCTCCTACGAGCAGTACTTC